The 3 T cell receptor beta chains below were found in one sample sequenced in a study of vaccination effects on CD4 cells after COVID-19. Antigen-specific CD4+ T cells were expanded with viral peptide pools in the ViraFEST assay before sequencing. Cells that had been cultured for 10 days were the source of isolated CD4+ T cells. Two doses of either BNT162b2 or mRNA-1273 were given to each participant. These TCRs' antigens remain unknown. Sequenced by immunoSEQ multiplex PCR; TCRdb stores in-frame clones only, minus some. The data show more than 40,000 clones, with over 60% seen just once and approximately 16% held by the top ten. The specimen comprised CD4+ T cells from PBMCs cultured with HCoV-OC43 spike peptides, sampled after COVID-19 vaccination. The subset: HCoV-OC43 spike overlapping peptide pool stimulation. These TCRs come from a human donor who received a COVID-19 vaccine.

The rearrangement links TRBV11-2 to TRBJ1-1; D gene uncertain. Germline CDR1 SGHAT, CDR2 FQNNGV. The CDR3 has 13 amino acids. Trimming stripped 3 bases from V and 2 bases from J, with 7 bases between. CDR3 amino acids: CASSFGYNTEAFF. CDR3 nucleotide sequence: TGTGCCAGCAGCTTCGGGTACAACACTGAAGCTTTCTTT.

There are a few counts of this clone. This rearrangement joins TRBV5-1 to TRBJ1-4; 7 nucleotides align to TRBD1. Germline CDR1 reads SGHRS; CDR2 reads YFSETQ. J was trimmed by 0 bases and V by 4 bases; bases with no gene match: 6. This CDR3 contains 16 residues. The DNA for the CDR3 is TGCGCCAGCAGCCCGCTCCAGGGGGCAACTAATGAAAAACTGTTTTTT. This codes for CASSPLQGATNEKLFF.

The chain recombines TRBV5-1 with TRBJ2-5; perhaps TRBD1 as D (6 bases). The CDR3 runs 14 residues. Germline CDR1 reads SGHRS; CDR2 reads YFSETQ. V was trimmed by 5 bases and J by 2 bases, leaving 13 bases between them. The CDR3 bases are TGCGCCAGCAGAATGGGACATCGACAAGAGACCCAGTACTTC. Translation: CASRMGHRQETQYF. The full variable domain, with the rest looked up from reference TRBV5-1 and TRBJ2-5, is KAGVTQTPRYLIKTRGQQVTLSCSPISGHRSVSWYQQTPGQGLQFLFEYFSETQRNKGNFPGRFSGRQFSNSRSEMNVSTLELGDSALYLCASRMGHRQETQYFGPGTRLLVL.